Given below is one T cell receptor (beta chain) in context. PCR involved 60 Vbeta and 13 Jbeta primers. TCRdb's table, derived via immunoSEQ multiplex PCR, lists solely in-frame clones and lacks some. The sample yields some 160,000 clones, over 60% seen once. Donors counted as nominally healthy when sampled, yet unrecorded immune exposures were likely. The sample is drawn from a study of cytomegalovirus exposure and HLA in healthy donors. Study-wide background: Previous work identified 95 million to 140 million unique TCR beta sequences from around 200 million T cells. HLA-typed donors were the source of 83 million or so unique TCRs, which an early data release held.

Germline values: CDR1 LGHNA, CDR2 YSLEER. The trim removed 1 base at V and 0 bases at J, leaving 8 bases unmatched. The CDR3 totals 18 residues. The clonotype comes from a man between 40 and 49 years old in good health and CMV-seronegative. The J gene is TRBJ2-1, the V gene TRBV4-3; 8 bases map to TRBD2. The specimen sequenced was PBMCs. CDR3 sequence reads: CASSQGHGGAASYNEQFF. CDR3 nucleotide sequence: TGCGCCAGCAGCCAAGGGCACGGGGGGGCTGCCTCCTACAATGAGCAGTTCTTC.